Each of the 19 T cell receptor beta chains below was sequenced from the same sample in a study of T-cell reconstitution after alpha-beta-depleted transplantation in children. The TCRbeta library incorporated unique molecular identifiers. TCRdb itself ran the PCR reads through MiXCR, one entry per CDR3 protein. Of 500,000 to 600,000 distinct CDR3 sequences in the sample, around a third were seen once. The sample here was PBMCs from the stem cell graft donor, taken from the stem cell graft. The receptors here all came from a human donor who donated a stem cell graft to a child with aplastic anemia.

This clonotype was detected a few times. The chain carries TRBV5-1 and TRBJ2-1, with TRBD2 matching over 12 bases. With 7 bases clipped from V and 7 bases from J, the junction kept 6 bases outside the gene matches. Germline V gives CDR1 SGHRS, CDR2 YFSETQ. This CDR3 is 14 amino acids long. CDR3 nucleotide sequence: TGCGCCAGCGGGGGACTAGCGGGCTCAAATGAGCAGTTCTTC. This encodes CASGGLAGSNEQFF.

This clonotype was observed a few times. This CDR3 is CASSIVRDGPHYEQYF. CDR3 sequence (DNA): TGTGCCAGTAGTATAGTTAGGGACGGACCGCATTACGAGCAGTACTTC. The chain employs TRBV19 and TRBJ2-7; D might be TRBD1 or TRBD2, each matching 5 bases. Germline assignment: CDR1 LNHDA and CDR2 SQIVND (reference sequence). This CDR3 region has 16 residues. Trimming removed 1 base from V and 4 bases from J, with 17 bases in between.

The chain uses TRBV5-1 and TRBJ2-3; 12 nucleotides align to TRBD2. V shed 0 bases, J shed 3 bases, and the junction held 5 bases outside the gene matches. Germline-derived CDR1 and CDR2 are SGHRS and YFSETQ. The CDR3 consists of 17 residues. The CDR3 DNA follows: TGCGCCAGCAGCTTGGACCCCCTAGCGGGAGGGACAGATACGCAGTATTTT. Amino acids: CASSLDPLAGGTDTQYF. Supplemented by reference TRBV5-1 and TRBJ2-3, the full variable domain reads KAGVTQTPRYLIKTRGQQVTLSCSPISGHRSVSWYQQTPGQGLQFLFEYFSETQRNKGNFPGRFSGRQFSNSRSEMNVSTLELGDSALYLCASSLDPLAGGTDTQYFGPGTRLTVL.

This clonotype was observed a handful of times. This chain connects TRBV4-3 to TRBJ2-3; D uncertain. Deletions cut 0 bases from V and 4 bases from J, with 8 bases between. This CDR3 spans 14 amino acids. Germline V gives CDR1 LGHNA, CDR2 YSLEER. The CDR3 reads CASSQDSWADTQYF. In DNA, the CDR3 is TGCGCCAGCAGCCAAGACAGCTGGGCAGATACGCAGTATTTT.

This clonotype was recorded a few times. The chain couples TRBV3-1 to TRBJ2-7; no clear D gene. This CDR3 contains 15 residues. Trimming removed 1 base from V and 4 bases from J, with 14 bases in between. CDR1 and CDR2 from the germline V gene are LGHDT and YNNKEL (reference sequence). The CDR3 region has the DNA TGTGCCAGCAGCCAAGGGCCCAGTCAGCCTTACGAGCAGTACTTC. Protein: CASSQGPSQPYEQYF.

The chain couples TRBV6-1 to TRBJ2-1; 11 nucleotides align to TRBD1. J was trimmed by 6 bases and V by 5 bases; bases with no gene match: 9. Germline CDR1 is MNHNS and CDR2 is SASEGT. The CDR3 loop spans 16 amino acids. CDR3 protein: CASSKPGTGGLNEQFF. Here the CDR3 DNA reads TGTGCCAGCAGTAAACCCGGGACAGGGGGTCTCAATGAGCAGTTCTTC.

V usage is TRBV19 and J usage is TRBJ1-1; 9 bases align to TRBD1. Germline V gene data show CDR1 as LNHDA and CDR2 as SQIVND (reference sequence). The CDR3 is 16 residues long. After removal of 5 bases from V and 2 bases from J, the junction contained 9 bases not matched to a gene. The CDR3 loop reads CASSSRTGVTNTEAFF. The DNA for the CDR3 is TGTGCCAGTAGTTCCCGGACAGGGGTCACCAACACTGAAGCTTTCTTT.

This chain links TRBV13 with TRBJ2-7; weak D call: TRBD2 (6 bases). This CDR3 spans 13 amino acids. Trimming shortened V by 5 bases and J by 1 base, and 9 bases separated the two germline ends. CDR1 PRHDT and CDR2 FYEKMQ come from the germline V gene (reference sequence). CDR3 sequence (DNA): TGTGCCAGCAGCAAGCGGGCTTCCTACGAGCAGTACTTC. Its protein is CASSKRASYEQYF.

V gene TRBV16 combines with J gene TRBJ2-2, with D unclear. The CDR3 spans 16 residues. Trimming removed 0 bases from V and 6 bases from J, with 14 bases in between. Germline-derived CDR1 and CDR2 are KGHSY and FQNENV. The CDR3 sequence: CASSQSDSPVAGELFF. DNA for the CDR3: TGTGCCAGCAGCCAATCGGATAGCCCGGTGGCCGGGGAGCTGTTTTTT.

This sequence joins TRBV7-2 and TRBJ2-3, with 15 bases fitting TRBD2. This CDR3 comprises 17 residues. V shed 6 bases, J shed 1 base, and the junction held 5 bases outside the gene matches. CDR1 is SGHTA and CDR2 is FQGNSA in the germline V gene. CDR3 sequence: CASRRTSGRARTDTQYF. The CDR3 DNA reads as TGTGCCAGCAGGCGGACTAGCGGGAGGGCCCGCACAGATACGCAGTATTTT.

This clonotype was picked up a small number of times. The CDR3 DNA sequence: TGCAGTGCTCCCGTCCCGGGACTAGCGGGAGCCTTTAATGAGCAGTTCTTC. This translates into CSAPVPGLAGAFNEQFF. The chain joins TRBV20-1 to TRBJ2-1; 14 bases are a match to TRBD2. Per the germline V gene, CDR1 is DFQATT and CDR2 is SNEGSKA (reference sequence). The length of the CDR3 is 17 residues. V lost 5 bases, J lost 7 bases, and 13 bases stayed unmatched.

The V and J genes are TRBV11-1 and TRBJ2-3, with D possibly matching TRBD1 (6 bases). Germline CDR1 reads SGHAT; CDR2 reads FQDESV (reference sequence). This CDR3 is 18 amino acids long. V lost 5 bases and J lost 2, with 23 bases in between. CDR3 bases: TGTGCCAGCAGCGACAACTTATACGGCAGGGGATCCACAGATACGCAGTATTTT. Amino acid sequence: CASSDNLYGRGSTDTQYF. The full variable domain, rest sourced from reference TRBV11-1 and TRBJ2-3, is EAEVAQSPRYKITEKSQAVAFWCDPISGHATLYWYRQILGQGPELLVQFQDESVVDDSQLPKDRFSAERLKGVDSTLKIQPAELGDSAMYLCASSDNLYGRGSTDTQYFGPGTRLTVL.

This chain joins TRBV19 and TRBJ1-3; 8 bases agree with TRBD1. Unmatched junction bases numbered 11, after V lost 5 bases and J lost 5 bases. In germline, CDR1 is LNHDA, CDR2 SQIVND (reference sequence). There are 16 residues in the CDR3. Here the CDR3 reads CASSPWTGSNRNTIYF. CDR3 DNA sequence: TGTGCCAGTAGTCCTTGGACAGGGTCAAATCGAAACACCATATATTTT.

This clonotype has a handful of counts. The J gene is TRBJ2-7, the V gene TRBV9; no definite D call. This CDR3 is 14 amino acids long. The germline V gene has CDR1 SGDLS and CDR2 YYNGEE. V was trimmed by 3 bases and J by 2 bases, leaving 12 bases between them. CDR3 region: CASSERPMTYEQYF. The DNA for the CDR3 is TGTGCCAGCAGCGAGAGGCCGATGACCTACGAGCAGTACTTC.

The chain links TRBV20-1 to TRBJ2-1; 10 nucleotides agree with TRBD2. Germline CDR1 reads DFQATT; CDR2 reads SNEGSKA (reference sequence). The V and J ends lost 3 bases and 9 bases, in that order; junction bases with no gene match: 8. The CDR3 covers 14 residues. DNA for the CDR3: TGCAGTGCTAGTCAGTCTAGCGGGAGTACTGAGCAGTTCTTC. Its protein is CSASQSSGSTEQFF.

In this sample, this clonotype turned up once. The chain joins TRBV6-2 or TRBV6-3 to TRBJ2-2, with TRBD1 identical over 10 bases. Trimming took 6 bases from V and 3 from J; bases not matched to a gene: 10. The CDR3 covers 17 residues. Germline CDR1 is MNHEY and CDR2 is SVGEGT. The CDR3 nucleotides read TGTGCCAGCAGCCCTATCGGACAGGGGGTTGACACCGGGGAGCTGTTTTTT. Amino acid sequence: CASSPIGQGVDTGELFF.

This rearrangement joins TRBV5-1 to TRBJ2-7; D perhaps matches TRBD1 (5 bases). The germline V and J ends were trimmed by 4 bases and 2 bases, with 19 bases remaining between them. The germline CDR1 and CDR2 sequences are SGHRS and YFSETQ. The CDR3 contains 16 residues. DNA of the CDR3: TGCGCCAGCAGCCTAGTCTCGGCGCAGGGAACCTACGAGCAGTACTTC. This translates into CASSLVSAQGTYEQYF.

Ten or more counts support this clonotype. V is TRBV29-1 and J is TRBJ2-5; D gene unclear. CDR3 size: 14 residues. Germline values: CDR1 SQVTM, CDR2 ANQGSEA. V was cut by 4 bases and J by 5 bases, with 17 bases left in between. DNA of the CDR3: TGCAGCGTTGGAAGGGCCTCAAACGGGGAGACCCAGTACTTC. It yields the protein CSVGRASNGETQYF.

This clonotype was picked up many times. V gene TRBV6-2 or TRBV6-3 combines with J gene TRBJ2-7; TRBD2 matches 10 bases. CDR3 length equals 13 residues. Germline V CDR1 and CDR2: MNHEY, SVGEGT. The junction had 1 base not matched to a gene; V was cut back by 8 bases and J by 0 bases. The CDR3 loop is CASRTSGSYEQYV. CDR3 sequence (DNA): TGTGCCAGCCGGACTAGCGGCTCCTACGAGCAGTACGTC.